The T cell receptor (beta chain) described here comes from a study of beta chain features in type 1 diabetes. Study-wide results and limits: PCR may have favored shorter templates equally in patients and controls. For Type 1 diabetes patients, all four CD4+ subsets carried TCRB CDR3s that were moderately but significantly shorter.

Sequenced material consisted of expressed TCRB transcripts (all of the isolated RNA was reverse transcribed). Sequenced by immunoSEQ multiplex PCR; TCRdb stores in-frame clones only, minus some. The data contain 250,000 to 300,000 clones, around an eighth of them singletons. A few counts support this clone. The antigen is undetermined. The germline gives CDR1 SGHVS, CDR2 FNYEAQ. The CDR3 has 14 amino acids. V shed 5 bases and J 4 bases; nucleotides not matched to a gene: 4. The specimen was naive CD4+ T cells from blood. This TCR came from a man aged 25-45 years with type 1 diabetes. The V gene is TRBV7-6, the J gene TRBJ2-3, with TRBD2 matching 9 bases. CDR3 residues: CASSPRTSADTQYF. Written as DNA, the CDR3 is TGTGCCAGCAGCCCCCGGACTAGCGCAGATACGCAGTATTTT.